Following are 28 T cell receptor beta chains from one sample sequenced in a study of T-cell reconstitution after alpha-beta-depleted transplantation in children. Construction of the TCRbeta library involved unique molecular identifiers. One entry per CDR3 protein results from TCRdb running MiXCR on the PCR reads. The profile shows 600,000 to 800,000 distinct CDR3 sequences, about 12% of them singletons. The sequences come from PBMCs, collected before TCRalphabeta/CD19-depleted stem cell transplant. The receptors here all came from a girl under 10 years old with congenital amegakaryocytic thrombocytopenia, due to receive a stem cell transplant.

On this clonotype itself: This clone may be a read error of a much larger clone one base away. The chain uses TRBV6-5 and TRBJ2-3; possibly TRBD1 or TRBD2 for D (5 bases each). This CDR3 region has 15 residues. In germline, CDR1 is MNHEY, CDR2 SVGAGI. This chain's CDR3 is CSSSTSGPYTDTQYF. CDR3 sequence (DNA): TGTTCCAGCAGTACATCGGGACCATACACAGATACGCAGTATTTT.

This clonotype was seen many times. This rearrangement joins TRBV20-1 to TRBJ2-3, with 9 nucleotides matching TRBD2. Germline V gene lookup returns CDR1 DFQATT and CDR2 SNEGSKA (reference sequence). V lost 6 bases and J lost 6; bases outside the gene matches: 13. The CDR3 spans 15 residues. The DNA of the CDR3 is TGCAGTGCCGCCGGGACTAGCCCTTCCCTGGATACGCAGTATTTT. It specifies CSAAGTSPSLDTQYF.

This clonotype appeared many times. The rearrangement joins TRBV20-1 to TRBJ2-1; no clear D. Germline loops: CDR1 DFQATT, CDR2 SNEGSKA (reference sequence). Trimming removed 5 bases from V and 6 bases from J, with 29 bases in between. The CDR3 length is 18 residues. CDR3 in amino acids: CSAPHVDLGSKASNEQFF. Here the CDR3 DNA reads TGCAGTGCTCCACATGTGGACCTCGGCAGTAAAGCCTCCAATGAGCAGTTCTTC.

The J gene is TRBJ1-1, the V gene TRBV29-1; D not certain. CDR1 and CDR2 (germline): SQVTM, ANQGSEA. The CDR3 is made up of 14 amino acids. Trimming removed 1 base at V and 0 bases at J, with 9 bases between. CDR3 sequence reads: CSVEAGGLNTEAFF. For the CDR3, the DNA is TGCAGCGTTGAAGCGGGCGGATTGAACACTGAAGCTTTCTTT. Combining the CDR3 with reference TRBV29-1 and TRBJ1-1 gives the whole variable domain SAVISQKPSRDICQRGTSLTIQCQVDSQVTMMFWYRQQPGQSLTLIATANQGSEATYESGFVIDKFPISRPNLTFSTLTVSNMSPEDSSIYLCSVEAGGLNTEAFFGQGTRLTVV.

The table lists this clonotype with a few counts. The CDR3 region is CATSRSFQSFNEKLFF. CDR3 DNA sequence: TGTGCCACCAGCAGGTCGTTTCAGTCCTTTAATGAAAAACTGTTTTTT. The chain couples TRBV15 to TRBJ1-4; D call uncertain. Germline V gene data show CDR1 as LNHNV and CDR2 as YYDKDF (reference sequence). The CDR3 length is 16 residues. The V gene lost 3 bases and the J gene lost 4 bases, with 15 bases spanning the gap.

Worth noting for this clonotype: A much larger clone lies a single base off, so this may be a read error. The chain recombines TRBV5-1 with TRBJ1-4; D gene ambiguous. Germline V gene data show CDR1 as SGHRS and CDR2 as YFSETQ. The CDR3 runs 14 residues. The CDR3 nucleotides read TGCGCCAGCAGCTTGGGGGCTGAAGATGAAGAACTGTTTTTT. Translation: CASSLGAEDEELFF. Combining the CDR3 with reference TRBV5-1 and TRBJ1-4 gives the whole variable domain KAGVTQTPRYLIKTRGQQVTLSCSPISGHRSVSWYQQTPGQGLQFLFEYFSETQRNKGNFPGRFSGRQFSNSRSEMNVSTLELGDSALYLCASSLGAEDEELFFGSGTQLSVL.

This clonotype showed up many times. The gene calls are TRBV29-1 and TRBJ2-2, with no clear D. The CDR3 loop spans 12 amino acids. In germline, CDR1 is SQVTM, CDR2 ANQGSEA. Deletions cut 4 bases from V and 7 bases from J, with 10 bases between. CDR3 residues: CSVGSVGGELFF. The CDR3 DNA is TGCAGCGTTGGAAGCGTAGGCGGGGAGCTGTTTTTT.

The chain combines TRBV24-1 with TRBJ1-1; possibly TRBD1 for D (6 bases). The CDR3 runs 13 residues. Trimming left V 6 bases short and J 1 base short, with 8 bases between. Germline assignment: CDR1 KGHDR and CDR2 SFDVKD. The CDR3 is CATSMTGNTEAFF. The CDR3 coding sequence is TGTGCCACCAGTATGACAGGGAACACTGAAGCTTTCTTT.

Remarks on this clonotype: A far larger clone differs by one base, so this is likely a read error. The V call is TRBV12-3 or TRBV12-4, the J call TRBJ2-6; unclear D gene. The CDR3 has 13 amino acids. CDR3 residues: CTSSPSGANVLTF. CDR3 nucleotides: TGTACCAGCAGTCCAAGTGGGGCCAACGTCCTGACTTTC.

In this sample, this clonotype turned up a few times. V gene TRBV6-2 or TRBV6-3 combines with J gene TRBJ1-6; D is possibly TRBD1 (5 bases). Germline values: CDR1 MNHEY, CDR2 SVGEGT. V lost 0 bases and J lost 0, with 27 bases in between. CDR3 length: 23 amino acids. CDR3 in amino acids: CASSYSMSSGTQNLVSYNSPLHF. The CDR3 DNA is TGTGCCAGCAGTTACTCGATGTCATCCGGGACGCAAAACCTAGTCTCCTATAATTCACCCCTCCACTTT.

The chain couples TRBV20-1 to TRBJ2-1; 11 nucleotides match TRBD2. Per germline, CDR1 DFQATT and CDR2 SNEGSKA (reference sequence). V was pared by 7 bases and J by 6 bases, with 11 bases of the junction left unmatched. The CDR3 has 15 residues. As DNA, the CDR3 is TGCAGTGGCGGACTACTAGCGGGAGCGACCAATGAGCAGTTCTTC. It translates to CSGGLLAGATNEQFF.

This clonotype was detected ten times or more. The J gene is TRBJ2-7, the V gene TRBV27, with D possibly being TRBD1 (6 bases). Germline lookup yields CDR1 MNHEY and CDR2 SMNVEV (reference sequence). V was clipped by 2 bases and J by 4 bases, with 12 bases between them. The CDR3 covers 14 residues. The CDR3 bases are TGTGCCAGCAGTTTAGGACAGAGGCTTTACGAGCAGTACTTC. Translating it yields CASSLGQRLYEQYF.

The chain couples TRBV29-1 to TRBJ2-7; TRBD2 agrees at 7 bases. Germline V gene lookup returns CDR1 SQVTM and CDR2 ANQGSEA. J lost 4 bases, V lost 8 bases, and 11 bases had no gene match. The CDR3 runs 13 residues. Written as DNA, the CDR3 is TGCAGCTTTAGCCAGGAGGGAGGGTACGAGCAGTACTTC. As protein: CSFSQEGGYEQYF.

This clonotype was observed a handful of times. This sequence joins TRBV7-2 and TRBJ1-1; a possible D gene is TRBD1 (5 bases). Germline lookup yields CDR1 SGHTA and CDR2 FQGNSA. V was pared by 7 bases and J by 2 bases, with 14 bases between. This CDR3 is built from 14 residues. The CDR3 DNA reads as TGTGCCAGCAACGACGCGGGACTTAACACTGAAGCTTTCTTT. It encodes CASNDAGLNTEAFF. Based on the CDR3 plus reference TRBV7-2 and TRBJ1-1, the full variable domain is GAGVSQSPSNKVTEKGKDVELRCDPISGHTALYWYRQSLGQGLEFLIYFQGNSAPDKSGLPSDRFSAERTGGSVSTLTIQRTQQEDSAVYLCASNDAGLNTEAFFGQGTRLTVV.

The rearrangement joins TRBV12-3 or TRBV12-4 to TRBJ2-7, with TRBD1 as a possible D gene (6 bases). Trimming took 5 bases from V and 1 from J, leaving 18 bases between them. CDR3 length equals 16 residues. The CDR3 DNA follows: TGTGCCAGCAGTCTCACACCCGGACAGAGGTCCTACGAGCAGTACTTC. Its protein product is CASSLTPGQRSYEQYF.

This clonotype was seen at least ten times. This chain connects TRBV20-1 to TRBJ2-1; TRBD2 matches 10 bases. The CDR3 spans 14 residues. The trim removed 1 base at V and 9 bases at J, leaving 6 bases unmatched. CDR1 and CDR2 from the germline V gene are DFQATT and SNEGSKA (reference sequence). In nucleotides, the CDR3 is TGCAGTGCTAGAGTTAGGGGACTAGCGAGTGAGCAGTTCTTC. Its protein is CSARVRGLASEQFF.

The gene calls are TRBV25-1 and TRBJ2-4, with TRBD1 matching over 7 bases. The V segment lost 8 bases and the J segment 6 bases; nucleotides outside the gene matches: 1. Germline CDR1 and CDR2: MGHDK and SYGVNS. This CDR3 is 11 amino acids long. The CDR3 DNA is TGTGCCAGCTCAGGGGGAAACATTCAGTACTTC. Translated: CASSGGNIQYF.

This clonotype was counted at least ten times. The genes are TRBV4-1 and TRBJ2-4, with 8 bases aligning to TRBD1. This CDR3 has 15 amino acids. J gave up 1 base and V 8 bases, and 7 bases lay outside the gene matches. Germline V gene sequence: CDR1 MGHRA, CDR2 YSYEKL. This chain's CDR3 is CASGQGDMAKNIQYF. CDR3 bases: TGCGCCAGCGGACAGGGCGATATGGCCAAAAACATTCAGTACTTC.

This clonotype was seen many times. V usage is TRBV9 and J usage is TRBJ1-4; D is unclear. This CDR3 is 14 amino acids long. Per the germline V gene, CDR1 is SGDLS and CDR2 is YYNGEE. V was pared by 3 bases and J by 8 bases, with 14 bases between. CDR3: CASSGDSNNEKLFF. The CDR3 nucleotides read TGTGCCAGCAGCGGTGACTCGAACAACGAAAAACTGTTTTTT.

To note about this clonotype: One end of the junction varies from germline; a read error may be responsible. The DNA of the CDR3 is TGCTGTGCCCCAGTCCCACTAGCGAAGTCCTACAATGAGCAGTTCTTC. Its protein is CCAPVPLAKSYNEQFF. The chain joins TRBV20-1 to TRBJ2-1, with 7 bases lining up with TRBD2. The length of the CDR3 is 16 residues. CDR1 is DFQATT and CDR2 is SNEGSKA in the germline V gene (reference sequence).

This clonotype appeared many times. The V call is TRBV10-3, the J call TRBJ2-1; possible D gene TRBD2, 6 bases. The V gene lost 7 bases and the J gene lost 5 bases, with 18 bases spanning the gap. Germline lookup yields CDR1 ENHRY and CDR2 SYGVKD. This CDR3 spans 15 amino acids. The CDR3 loop is CAIMGGPGLDNEQFF. The DNA of the CDR3 is TGTGCCATCATGGGGGGTCCGGGGCTAGACAATGAGCAGTTCTTC.

The sample holds a few counts of this clonotype. V gene TRBV20-1 combines with J gene TRBJ2-5; 8 nucleotides align to TRBD1. The CDR3 consists of 14 residues. Germline V gives CDR1 DFQATT, CDR2 SNEGSKA (reference sequence). After removal of 3 bases from V and 3 bases from J, the junction contained 6 bases not matched to a gene. CDR3 coding DNA: TGCAGTGCTAGTCAGGGACAGGCCAAAGAGACCCAGTACTTC. Residues: CSASQGQAKETQYF.

In its sample, this clonotype was seen many times. This chain uses TRBV20-1 with TRBJ2-7, with TRBD2 identical over 9 bases. The germline V gene encodes CDR1 DFQATT and CDR2 SNEGSKA (reference sequence). With 2 bases clipped from V and 2 bases from J, the junction kept 13 bases outside the gene matches. The CDR3 contains 17 residues. DNA for the CDR3: TGCAGTGCTAGACAAGGGAATTCGGCTAGCGGGACCTACGAGCAGTACTTC. It specifies CSARQGNSASGTYEQYF.

Ten or more counts support this clonotype. The genes are TRBV15 and TRBJ2-2; perhaps TRBD2 as D (5 bases). Germline V gene data show CDR1 as LNHNV and CDR2 as YYDKDF (reference sequence). This CDR3 has 16 residues. V shed 0 bases and J shed 8 bases, with 16 bases lying between them. The CDR3 DNA is TGTGCCACCAGCAGAGATTTTGACGGGGTCCGAGGGGAGCTGTTTTTT. Translated: CATSRDFDGVRGELFF.

This clonotype came up many times. The chain recombines TRBV7-9 with TRBJ2-1; D is undetermined. CDR1 is SEHNR, CDR2 FQNEAQ, per germline (reference sequence). The CDR3 sequence is 8 residues long. The CDR3 protein is CLVDEQFF. The DNA for the CDR3 is TGTCTAGTTGATGAGCAGTTCTTC. The variable domain in full, with the rest retrieved from reference TRBV7-9 and TRBJ2-1, is DTGVSQNPRHKITKRGQNVTFRCDPISEHNRLYWYRQTLGQGPEFLTYFQNEAQLEKSRLLSDRFSAERPKGSFSTLEIQRTEQGDSAMYLCLVDEQFFGPGTRLTVL.

In DNA form, the CDR3 reads TGTGCCAGCAGCTTAGGTGGGAGTAGGGGGGGTGAGCAGTTCTTC. It is translated as CASSLGGSRGGEQFF. The V call is TRBV7-2, the J call TRBJ2-1; TRBD2 is a possible D gene (7 bases). Germline CDR1 is SGHTA and CDR2 is FQGNSA. This CDR3 is 15 amino acids long. Trimming took off 1 base at V and 9 bases at J, with 16 bases between the two ends.

This clonotype was observed at least ten times. The chain recombines TRBV20-1 with TRBJ2-3, with 11 bases identical to TRBD2. Germline CDR1 is DFQATT and CDR2 is SNEGSKA (reference sequence). The V and J ends lost 3 bases and 4 bases, in that order; junction bases with no gene match: 6. This CDR3 is built from 15 residues. DNA for the CDR3: TGCAGTGCTAGGGGTTTAGCGGGAGGGTCAGATACGCAGTATTTT. It codes for CSARGLAGGSDTQYF.

This clonotype was counted many times. The V call is TRBV7-2, the J call TRBJ1-1, with D unclear. The CDR3 covers 12 residues. Germline V gene data show CDR1 as SGHTA and CDR2 as FQGNSA. Trimming left V 5 bases short and J 11 bases short, with 15 bases between. CDR3 coding DNA: TGTGCCAGCAGCACCCCCCCAAATTTTGCTTTCTTT. It translates to CASSTPPNFAFF.